Below, 8 T cell receptor beta chains from the same sample are listed, as sequenced in a study of T cell responses to AZD1222 COVID-19 vaccine. TCRdb's copy holds only in-frame clones and misses some; the assay was immunoSEQ multiplex PCR. This sample carries some 96,000 clones, around 87% of them seen once, and the ten largest clones take roughly 15%. This specimen was peripheral blood, taken on day 0 of AZD1222 vaccination. The receptors shown here come from an adult in good health.

The gene calls are TRBV3-1 (or the pseudogene TRBV3-2) and TRBJ1-2; unclear D gene. The CDR3 is 12 residues long. Germline V gives CDR1 LGHDT, CDR2 YNNKEL (reference sequence). Trimming stripped 5 bases from V and 5 bases from J, with 9 bases between. CDR3 region: CASSTQVYGYTF. In nucleotides, the CDR3 is TGTGCCAGCAGCACCCAGGTTTATGGCTACACCTTC.

This clone was seen just once. The chain carries TRBV6-2 or TRBV6-3 and TRBJ2-7; the D is unclear. V gave up 2 bases and J gave up 2 bases, with 10 bases separating them. Germline values: CDR1 MNHEY, CDR2 SVGEGT. The CDR3 loop spans 14 amino acids. CDR3 region: CASSYARNAYEQYF. The CDR3 region has the DNA TGTGCCAGCAGTTACGCACGAAACGCCTACGAGCAGTACTTC.

This clone showed up just once. The chain employs TRBV21-1 and TRBJ1-3. TRBV21-1 is deemed a pseudogene. This CDR3 contains 19 residues. CDR3 coding DNA: TGTGCCAGCAGCAACCTACCGCTTTCAGCGGCCTACTCTGGAAACACCATATATTTT. Encoded protein: CASSNLPLSAAYSGNTIYF.

This chain connects TRBV29-1 to TRBJ2-7; 13 bases match TRBD2. The length of the CDR3 is 13 residues. V shed 6 bases and J 4 bases; nucleotides not matched to a gene: 3. Germline values: CDR1 SQVTM, CDR2 ANQGSEA. The CDR3 loop reads CSVRGLAGYEQYF. CDR3 sequence (DNA): TGCAGCGTCCGGGGACTAGCGGGGTACGAGCAGTACTTC.

The chain links TRBV9 to TRBJ1-1; 9 positions match TRBD1. J was trimmed by 3 bases and V by 5 bases; bases with no gene match: 8. Germline assignment: CDR1 SGDLS and CDR2 YYNGEE. CDR3 length: 15 amino acids. The CDR3 nucleotides are TGTGCCAGCAGTACCGGGACAGGGTTGGACACTGAAGCTTTCTTT. Residues: CASSTGTGLDTEAFF.

This clone is a singleton in its sample. CDR3 in amino acids: CASSPSGVGGETQYF. DNA of the CDR3: TGCGCCAGCAGCCCCAGTGGGGTGGGCGGAGAGACCCAGTACTTC. The chain joins TRBV4-1 to TRBJ2-5; D gene ambiguous. The CDR3 totals 15 residues. V was pared by 4 bases and J by 4 bases, with 16 bases between. Per germline, CDR1 MGHRA and CDR2 YSYEKL.

The rearrangement uses TRBV2 and TRBJ1-4, with D perhaps TRBD1 (5 bases). The CDR3 consists of 15 residues. V lost 1 base, J lost 8 bases, and 14 bases lay in between. The germline gives CDR1 SNHLY, CDR2 FYNNEI. The DNA of the CDR3 is TGTGCCAGCAGTGAAGGCGGATCAGGGTTCGAAAAACTGTTTTTT. This sequence encodes CASSEGGSGFEKLFF.

J is TRBJ2-1 and V is TRBV12-3 or TRBV12-4; maybe TRBD2 (5 bases). Trimming took off 5 bases at V and 9 bases at J, with 14 bases between the two ends. This CDR3 is 13 amino acids long. CDR3 amino acids: CASSRRVEGEQFF. The CDR3 nucleotides are TGTGCCAGCAGTCGACGGGTTGAGGGTGAGCAGTTCTTC.